Listed below are T cell receptor beta chains from one sample, sequenced in a study of T cells after yellow fever vaccination. TCRdb re-derived calls from the 5' RACE reads in MiXCR, one entry per CDR3 protein. The sample shows 550,000 to 750,000 distinct CDR3 sequences, about 13% of them seen only once. The input for sequencing was PBMCs, taken on the day of the yellow fever booster vaccination. The receptor set was obtained from a man younger than 40 who received the YFV17D yellow fever vaccine. Each CDR3 is given with its conserved first and last residue. D genes are given only for firm matches. Clone size is given for some rows only: seen once, a few or many times, or a class if the clone is expanded.

J gene: TRBJ2-1
clone size: NA
D gene: NA
V gene: TRBV20-1
CDR3 protein: CSAALRARKGSNEQFF
CDR3 DNA: TGCAGTGCGGCTCTGAGGGCCCGCAAAGGGAGCAATGAGCAGTTCTTC

J gene: TRBJ2-7
clone size: NA
D gene: NA
V gene: TRBV4-2
CDR3 protein: CASSQESSPVAEQYF
CDR3 DNA: TGTGCCAGCAGCCAAGAGTCTTCACCCGTGGCCGAGCAGTACTTC

J gene: TRBJ1-2
clone size: NA
D gene: NA
V gene: TRBV20-1
CDR3 protein: CSARDYGESLNYGYTF
CDR3 DNA: TGCAGTGCTAGAGATTATGGGGAAAGCCTGAACTATGGCTACACCTTC

J gene: TRBJ2-7
clone size: NA
D gene: TRBD2
V gene: TRBV19
CDR3 protein: CASSKLAGNPYEQYF
CDR3 DNA: TGTGCCAGTAGTAAACTAGCGGGAAACCCGTACGAGCAGTACTTC

J gene: TRBJ1-2
clone size: NA
D gene: NA
V gene: TRBV29-1
CDR3 protein: CSVGSDYGYTF
CDR3 DNA: TGCAGCGTTGGCTCCGACTATGGCTACACCTTC

J gene: TRBJ2-3
clone size: many
D gene: TRBD2
V gene: TRBV29-1
CDR3 protein: CSVPGLAGPFGDTQYF
CDR3 DNA: TGCAGCGTTCCGGGGCTAGCGGGTCCCTTCGGCGATACGCAGTATTTT

J gene: TRBJ2-2
clone size: NA
D gene: NA
V gene: TRBV18
CDR3 protein: CASSRRDFGTGELFF
CDR3 DNA: TGTGCCAGCTCTCGCCGGGACTTCGGGACCGGGGAGCTGTTTTTT

J gene: TRBJ2-7
clone size: many
D gene: NA
V gene: TRBV20-1
CDR3 protein: CSASKAGYEQYF
CDR3 DNA: TGCAGTGCTAGTAAAGCGGGCTACGAGCAGTACTTC

J gene: TRBJ2-3
clone size: NA
D gene: NA
V gene: TRBV15
CDR3 protein: CATSNSTDTQYF
CDR3 DNA: TGTGCCACCAGCAATAGCACAGATACGCAGTATTTT

J gene: TRBJ2-3
clone size: few
D gene: NA
V gene: TRBV5-1
CDR3 protein: CASSFEALTDTQYF
CDR3 DNA: TGCGCCAGCAGCTTTGAGGCTCTCACAGATACGCAGTATTTT

J gene: TRBJ2-1
clone size: few
D gene: NA
V gene: TRBV21-1
CDR3 protein: CARLNLSPEANEQFF
CDR3 DNA: TGTGCCCGATTAAATTTGTCACCTGAAGCCAATGAGCAGTTCTTC

J gene: TRBJ1-1
clone size: few
D gene: TRBD1
V gene: TRBV12-3/TRBV12-4
CDR3 protein: CASSSQGGRAEAFF
CDR3 DNA: TGTGCCAGCAGTTCCCAGGGGGGGCGCGCTGAAGCTTTCTTT

J gene: TRBJ2-1
clone size: NA
D gene: NA
V gene: TRBV11-2
CDR3 protein: CASSNTDGHYKRRDEQFF
CDR3 DNA: TGTGCCAGCAGTAATACGGACGGTCACTACAAAAGAAGGGATGAGCAGTTCTTC

J gene: TRBJ2-3
clone size: many
D gene: TRBD2
V gene: TRBV6-2/TRBV6-3
CDR3 protein: CASSYGFPGTSGRAVNTQYF
CDR3 DNA: TGTGCCAGCAGTTACGGATTCCCCGGGACTAGCGGGAGGGCCGTGAATACGCAGTATTTT

J gene: TRBJ1-5
clone size: few
D gene: NA
V gene: TRBV6-2/TRBV6-3
CDR3 protein: CASSYGGNSNQPQHF
CDR3 DNA: TGTGCCAGCAGTTACGGGGGTAATAGCAATCAGCCCCAGCATTTT

J gene: TRBJ2-7
clone size: few
D gene: NA
V gene: TRBV15
CDR3 protein: CATSRVAFQTIYEQYF
CDR3 DNA: TGTGCCACCAGCAGAGTCGCGTTCCAGACCATCTACGAGCAGTACTTC

J gene: TRBJ1-3
clone size: few
D gene: NA
V gene: TRBV7-9
CDR3 protein: CASSLAQGPSGNTIYF
CDR3 DNA: TGTGCCAGCAGCTTAGCGCAGGGACCCTCTGGAAACACCATATATTTT

J gene: TRBJ2-2
clone size: many
D gene: NA
V gene: TRBV20-1
CDR3 protein: CSARMWGTGELFF
CDR3 DNA: TGCAGTGCTAGAATGTGGGGCACCGGGGAGCTGTTTTTT

J gene: TRBJ2-7
clone size: NA
D gene: TRBD2
V gene: TRBV7-2
CDR3 protein: CASSSGSGSFNEQYF
CDR3 DNA: TGTGCCAGCAGCTCTGGGAGCGGGAGCTTCAACGAGCAGTACTTC

J gene: TRBJ2-1
clone size: NA
D gene: NA
V gene: TRBV9
CDR3 protein: CASSVGAGRDNEQFF
CDR3 DNA: TGTGCCAGCAGCGTAGGCGCAGGGAGAGACAATGAGCAGTTCTTC

J gene: TRBJ2-7
clone size: few
D gene: NA
V gene: TRBV7-9
CDR3 protein: CASSLSGGRWSYEQYF
CDR3 DNA: TGTGCCAGCAGCTTAAGTGGGGGGCGTTGGAGCTACGAGCAGTACTTC

J gene: TRBJ2-3
clone size: few
D gene: NA
V gene: TRBV3-1
CDR3 protein: CASSQQSGTDTQYF
CDR3 DNA: TGTGCCAGCAGCCAACAGTCGGGCACAGATACGCAGTATTTT

J gene: TRBJ2-3
clone size: NA
D gene: NA
V gene: TRBV7-3
CDR3 protein: CASSLTFSGGTDTQYF
CDR3 DNA: TGTGCCAGCAGTTTAACCTTTAGCGGAGGCACAGATACGCAGTATTTT

J gene: TRBJ2-4
clone size: NA
D gene: NA
V gene: TRBV20-1
CDR3 protein: CSARGVGKNIQYF
CDR3 DNA: TGCAGTGCTAGAGGGGTCGGGAAAAACATTCAGTACTTC

J gene: TRBJ2-6
clone size: NA
D gene: NA
V gene: TRBV11-3
CDR3 protein: CASSLEYEGSGANVLTF
CDR3 DNA: TGTGCCAGCAGCTTGGAGTACGAGGGATCTGGGGCCAACGTCCTGACTTTC

J gene: TRBJ2-1
clone size: NA
D gene: NA
V gene: TRBV27
CDR3 protein: CASGGGDYNEQFF
CDR3 DNA: TGTGCCAGCGGCGGGGGCGACTACAATGAGCAGTTCTTC

J gene: TRBJ2-7
clone size: NA
D gene: NA
V gene: TRBV4-3
CDR3 protein: CASSQDASGPSSYEQYF
CDR3 DNA: TGCGCCAGCAGCCAAGATGCTTCGGGCCCTAGCTCCTACGAGCAGTACTTC

J gene: TRBJ2-7
clone size: few
D gene: TRBD2
V gene: TRBV7-9
CDR3 protein: CASRLAGEPSYEQYF
CDR3 DNA: TGTGCCAGCAGACTAGCGGGCGAACCCTCCTACGAGCAGTACTTC

J gene: TRBJ1-5
clone size: NA
D gene: TRBD1
V gene: TRBV20-1
CDR3 protein: CSAVPGTGGEEPQHF
CDR3 DNA: TGCAGTGCTGTCCCTGGGACAGGGGGCGAGGAGCCCCAGCATTTT

J gene: TRBJ2-1
clone size: many
D gene: TRBD2
V gene: TRBV6-1
CDR3 protein: CASSASGSTYNEQFF
CDR3 DNA: TGTGCCAGCAGTGCTAGCGGGAGTACCTACAATGAGCAGTTCTTC